This T cell receptor beta chain was identified during a study of shared clonotypes between healthy human individuals. For the study at large: Aged 18 to 49, the donors were a couple of women and a few men. Study-level findings and limits: In several donors, around 4.8% of naive CD4 clonotypes appeared in common.

CD4+ cells underwent separation, giving CD45RA+ naive and CD45RA-negative memory subsets. The data were produced by immunoSEQ multiplex PCR, yet TCRdb's version contains in-frame clones alone and is incomplete. The data hold 550,000 to 700,000 clones, with 55% to 85% observed a single time. The CDR3 covers 14 residues. Deletions cut 0 bases from V and 5 bases from J, with 10 bases between. Germline CDR1 is MNHNY and CDR2 is SVGAGI (reference sequence). This clone was found once. What it binds is unknown. The sample carries other DNA sequences with the same CDR3. The chain is built from TRBV6-6 and TRBJ1-2; the D gene is possibly TRBD1 (6 bases). Sequencing was carried out using memory CD4+ T cells sorted from blood. Stated subset: CD45RA-negative fraction. This clonotype originated in a woman in her 30s in good health. CDR3 coding DNA: TGTGCCAGCAGTTACTCCGACAGGTCATATGGCTACACCTTC. Translated, it gives CASSYSDRSYGYTF.